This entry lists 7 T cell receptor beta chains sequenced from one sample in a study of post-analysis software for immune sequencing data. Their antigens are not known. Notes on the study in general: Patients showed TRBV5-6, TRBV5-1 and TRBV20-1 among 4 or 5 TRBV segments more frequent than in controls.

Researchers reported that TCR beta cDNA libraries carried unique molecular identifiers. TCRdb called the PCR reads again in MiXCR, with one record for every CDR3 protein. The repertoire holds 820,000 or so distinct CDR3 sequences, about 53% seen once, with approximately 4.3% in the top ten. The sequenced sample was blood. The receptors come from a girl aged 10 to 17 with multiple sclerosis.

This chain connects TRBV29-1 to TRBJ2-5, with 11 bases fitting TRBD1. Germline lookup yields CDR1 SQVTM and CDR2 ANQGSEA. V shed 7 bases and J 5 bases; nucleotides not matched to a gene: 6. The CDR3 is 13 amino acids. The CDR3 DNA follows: TGCAGCGCCTCCGGGACAGGGGGTGAGACCCAGTACTTC. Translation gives CSASGTGGETQYF.

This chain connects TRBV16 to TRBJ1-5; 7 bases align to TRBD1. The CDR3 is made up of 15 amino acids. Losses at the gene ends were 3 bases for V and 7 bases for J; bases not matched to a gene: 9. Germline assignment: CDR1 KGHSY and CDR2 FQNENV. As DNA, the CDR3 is TGTGCCAGCAGCCACCACGACAGGGCTTGGCAGCCCCAGCATTTT. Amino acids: CASSHHDRAWQPQHF.

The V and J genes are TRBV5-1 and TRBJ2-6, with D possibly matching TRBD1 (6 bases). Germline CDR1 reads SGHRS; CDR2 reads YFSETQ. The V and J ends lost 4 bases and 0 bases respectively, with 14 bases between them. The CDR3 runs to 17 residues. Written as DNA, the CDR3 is TGCGCCAGCAGCCCTAGGACAGCGAGCTCTGGGGCCAACGTCCTGACTTTC. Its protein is CASSPRTASSGANVLTF.

In nucleotides, the CDR3 is TGTGCCAGCAGCTTAGGATATAGCGGGAGTGCCGAGCAGTACTTC. It encodes CASSLGYSGSAEQYF. The chain combines TRBV11-2 with TRBJ2-7, with 9 bases aligning to TRBD2. Trimming cost V 1 base and J 6 bases; bases outside gene matches: 7. The germline V gene encodes CDR1 SGHAT and CDR2 FQNNGV. This CDR3 is 15 amino acids long. The full variable domain, rest sourced from reference TRBV11-2 and TRBJ2-7, is EAGVAQSPRYKIIEKRQSVAFWCNPISGHATLYWYQQILGQGPKLLIQFQNNGVVDDSQLPKDRFSAERLKGVDSTLKIQPAKLEDSAVYLCASSLGYSGSAEQYFGPGTRLTVT.

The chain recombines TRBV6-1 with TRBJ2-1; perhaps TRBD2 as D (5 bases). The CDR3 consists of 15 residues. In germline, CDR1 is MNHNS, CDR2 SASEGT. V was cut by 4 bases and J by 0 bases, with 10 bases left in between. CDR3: CASSVEAGSYNEQFF. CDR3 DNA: TGTGCCAGCAGTGTGGAGGCCGGCTCCTACAATGAGCAGTTCTTC.

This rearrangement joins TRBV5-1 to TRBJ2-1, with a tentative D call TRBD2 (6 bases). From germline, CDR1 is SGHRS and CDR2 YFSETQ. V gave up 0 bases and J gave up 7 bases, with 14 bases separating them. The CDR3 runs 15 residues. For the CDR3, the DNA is TGCGCCAGCAGCTTGGCCGGGACTCGCGGGAATGAGCAGTTCTTC. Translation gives CASSLAGTRGNEQFF.

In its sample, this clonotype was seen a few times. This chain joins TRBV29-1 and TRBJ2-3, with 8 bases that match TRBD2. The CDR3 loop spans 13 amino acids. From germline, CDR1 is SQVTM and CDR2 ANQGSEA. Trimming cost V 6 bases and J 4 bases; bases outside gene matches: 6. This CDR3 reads CSVGGRFADTQYF. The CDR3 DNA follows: TGCAGCGTGGGCGGGAGGTTCGCAGATACGCAGTATTTT.